This T cell receptor beta chain was recorded in a study of regulatory T cells in long-lasting Graves disease. With iRepertoire HTBI primers and Arm-PCR of CDR3 regions, TCR beta libraries were built. MiXCR, run by TCRdb on the multiplex PCR reads, gives a single entry per CDR3 protein. The sample lists 400,000 to 550,000 distinct CDR3 sequences; 15% were seen once. Time point reported: newly diagnosed GD, antithyroid drugs for less than 3 months. Extracted PBMC RNA gave rise to the TCR library. Study-level results: Patients with persistent disease showed a bias toward TRBV28, TRBJ1-2 and TRBJ2-5.

This clonotype has a count of ten or more. The antigen remains undetermined. Germline CDR1 reads LGHDT; CDR2 reads YNNKEL (reference sequence). The V end lost 3 bases, the J end lost 4 bases, and 28 bases lay between the germline ends. The CDR3 runs 20 residues. This sample was shared with a second study, whose subject was T cells in Graves' hyperthyroidism and ophthalmopathy.

The input for sequencing was peripheral blood mononuclear cells (PBMCs), taken at new diagnosis, from a patient treated with antithyroid drugs. The chain is built from TRBV3-1 and TRBJ2-1; either TRBD1 or TRBD2 may supply D (6 bases each). This TCR was recovered from a woman aged 30 to 39 with Graves disease. The CDR3 is CASSHEARWWRGAGYNEQFF. Here the CDR3 DNA reads TGTGCCAGCAGCCATGAAGCCCGATGGTGGAGGGGGGCAGGTTACAATGAGCAGTTCTTC.